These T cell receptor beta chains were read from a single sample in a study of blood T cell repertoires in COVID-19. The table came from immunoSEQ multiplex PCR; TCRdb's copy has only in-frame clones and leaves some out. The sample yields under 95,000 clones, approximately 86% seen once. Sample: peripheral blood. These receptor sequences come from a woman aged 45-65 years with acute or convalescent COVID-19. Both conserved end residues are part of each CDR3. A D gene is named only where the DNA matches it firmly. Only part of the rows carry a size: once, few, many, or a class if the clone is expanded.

CDR3: CASRPQGAVGTEAFF; DNA: TGTGCCAGCAGACCACAGGGGGCGGTGGGGACTGAAGCTTTCTTT; size: .; V: TRBV2; D: TRBD1; J: TRBJ1-1
CDR3: CASSQSGTVNTEAFF; DNA: TGTGCCAGCAGCCAGTCCGGGACAGTTAACACTGAAGCTTTCTTT; size: once; V: TRBV3-1/TRBV3-2; D: TRBD1; J: TRBJ1-1
CDR3: CASKDYSYNEQFF; DNA: TGTGCCAGCAAAGACTACTCCTACAATGAGCAGTTCTTC; size: .; V: TRBV2; D: .; J: TRBJ2-1
CDR3: CASREGQGNQPQHF; DNA: TGTGCCAGCAGAGAAGGACAGGGAAATCAGCCCCAGCATTTT; size: .; V: TRBV28; D: TRBD1; J: TRBJ1-5
CDR3: CSGTMTGNEQFF; DNA: TGCAGCGGAACAATGACTGGTAATGAGCAGTTCTTC; size: .; V: TRBV29-1; D: .; J: TRBJ2-1
CDR3: CASSQESGNSYNEQFF; DNA: TGTGCCAGCAGCCAAGAGTCCGGGAACTCCTACAATGAGCAGTTCTTC; size: .; V: TRBV4-2; D: .; J: TRBJ2-1
CDR3: CASSDPGGNQPQHF; DNA: TGTGCCAGCAGTGACCCAGGGGGCAATCAGCCCCAGCATTTT; size: .; V: TRBV2; D: .; J: TRBJ1-5
CDR3: CASSMVGANTEAFF; DNA: TGTGCCAGTAGTATGGTGGGGGCGAACACTGAAGCTTTCTTT; size: .; V: TRBV19; D: .; J: TRBJ1-1
CDR3: CASSRSRGQTNEKLFF; DNA: TGCGCCAGCAGCCGCTCGAGAGGACAAACTAATGAAAAACTGTTTTTT; size: .; V: TRBV5-1; D: .; J: TRBJ1-4
CDR3: CSVWTGNGYTF; DNA: TGCAGCGTTTGGACAGGTAACGGCTACACCTTC; size: .; V: TRBV29-1; D: TRBD1; J: TRBJ1-2
CDR3: CASSSPGRTHGYTF; DNA: TGTGCCAGCAGTTCCCCGGGGAGGACCCATGGCTACACCTTC; size: .; V: TRBV6-2/TRBV6-3; D: .; J: TRBJ1-2
CDR3: CASSLDRVSGYTF; DNA: TGTGCCAGCAGCTTAGACAGGGTCTCTGGCTACACCTTC; size: .; V: TRBV7-6; D: .; J: TRBJ1-2
CDR3: CASSSRGLAHEQFF; DNA: TGTGCCAGCAGCTCGAGGGGACTAGCGCATGAGCAGTTCTTC; size: .; V: TRBV5-8; D: TRBD2; J: TRBJ2-1
CDR3: CAISGAGRGSYNEQFF; DNA: TGTGCCATCAGTGGGGCGGGAAGAGGCTCCTACAATGAGCAGTTCTTC; size: .; V: TRBV10-3; D: .; J: TRBJ2-1
CDR3: CAWRELSGPQHF; DNA: TGTGCCTGGCGAGAGCTATCAGGGCCCCAGCATTTT; size: .; V: TRBV30; D: .; J: TRBJ1-5
CDR3: CASDPGLADNEQFF; DNA: TGTGCCAGCGATCCGGGACTAGCGGACAATGAGCAGTTCTTC; size: .; V: TRBV11-2; D: TRBD2; J: TRBJ2-1
CDR3: CASSIMGGGDNEQFF; DNA: TGTGCCAGTAGTATTATGGGGGGGGGAGACAATGAGCAGTTCTTC; size: .; V: TRBV19; D: TRBD2; J: TRBJ2-1
CDR3: CASSWRDRGVNEQFF; DNA: TGTGCCAGCAGTTGGCGGGATAGAGGGGTCAATGAGCAGTTCTTC; size: .; V: TRBV13; D: .; J: TRBJ2-1
CDR3: CASSPGGREQFF; DNA: TGTGCCAGCAGCCCCGGGGGGCGGGAGCAGTTCTTC; size: .; V: TRBV5-6; D: .; J: TRBJ2-1
CDR3: CASSMTSTYGYTF; DNA: TGTGCCAGTAGTATGACAAGTACCTATGGCTACACCTTC; size: .; V: TRBV19; D: .; J: TRBJ1-2
CDR3: CASSSVDTQYF; DNA: TGTGCCAGCAGTTCGGTGGATACGCAGTATTTT; size: .; V: TRBV12-3/TRBV12-4; D: .; J: TRBJ2-3
CDR3: CASSLSGGAYEQYF; DNA: TGTGCCAGCAGCTTATCGGGGGGGGCGTACGAGCAGTACTTC; size: .; V: TRBV11-2; D: TRBD2; J: TRBJ2-7
CDR3: CASSSGQGGYEQYF; DNA: TGTGCCAGCAGCTCCGGACAGGGGGGGTACGAGCAGTACTTC; size: .; V: TRBV7-2; D: TRBD1; J: TRBJ2-7
CDR3: CASSRGTSGGPSSYNEQFF; DNA: TGTGCCAGCAGCCGGGGGACTAGCGGGGGGCCGAGCTCCTACAATGAGCAGTTCTTC; size: .; V: TRBV3-1/TRBV3-2; D: TRBD2; J: TRBJ2-1
CDR3: CAWGSGSNQPQHF; DNA: TGTGCCTGGGGGAGCGGTAGCAATCAGCCCCAGCATTTT; size: .; V: TRBV30; D: .; J: TRBJ1-5
CDR3: CASSSLGARYSNQPQHF; DNA: TGTGCCAGCAGTTCGCTAGGGGCCCGCTATAGCAATCAGCCCCAGCATTTT; size: .; V: TRBV27; D: .; J: TRBJ1-5
CDR3: CASSQEVYSDTQYF; DNA: TGCGCCAGCAGCCAAGAGGTCTATTCAGATACGCAGTATTTT; size: .; V: TRBV4-3; D: .; J: TRBJ2-3
CDR3: CASSLTPGGTYGYTF; DNA: TGCGCCAGCAGCCTCACGCCGGGGGGGACCTATGGCTACACCTTC; size: .; V: TRBV4-3; D: .; J: TRBJ1-2
CDR3: CASSPRQGVRYNEQFF; DNA: TGTGCCAGCAGCCCAAGACAGGGAGTGAGGTACAATGAGCAGTTCTTC; size: .; V: TRBV7-3; D: TRBD1; J: TRBJ2-1
CDR3: CASTFRGETQYF; DNA: TGTGCCAGCACCTTCCGCGGGGAGACCCAGTACTTC; size: .; V: TRBV5-5; D: .; J: TRBJ2-5
CDR3: CASSLARTELGSGNTIYF; DNA: TGCGCCAGCAGCTTGGCGCGGACAGAATTAGGATCTGGAAACACCATATATTTT; size: few; V: TRBV5-1; D: .; J: TRBJ1-3
CDR3: CAWSVGGGFSNQPQHF; DNA: TGTGCCTGGAGTGTGGGGGGGGGTTTTAGCAATCAGCCCCAGCATTTT; size: few; V: TRBV30; D: .; J: TRBJ1-5
CDR3: CASRLAGSNEQFF; DNA: TGTGCCAGCCGACTAGCGGGGTCCAATGAGCAGTTCTTC; size: .; V: TRBV12-3/TRBV12-4; D: TRBD2; J: TRBJ2-1
CDR3: CATSRATGDEQFF; DNA: TGTGCCACCAGCAGGGCCACAGGGGACGAGCAGTTCTTC; size: .; V: TRBV15; D: TRBD1; J: TRBJ2-1
CDR3: CASSLAGGRQPQHF; DNA: TGTGCCAGCAGCTTGGCCGGGGGGCGTCAGCCCCAGCATTTT; size: .; V: TRBV7-2; D: .; J: TRBJ1-5
CDR3: CASSPRDRGRNQPQHF; DNA: TGTGCCAGCAGTCCCCGGGACAGGGGTAGAAATCAGCCCCAGCATTTT; size: once; V: TRBV27; D: TRBD1; J: TRBJ1-5
CDR3: CASMEREWYEQYF; DNA: TGTGCCAGCATGGAGCGGGAGTGGTACGAGCAGTACTTC; size: .; V: TRBV7-3; D: TRBD2; J: TRBJ2-7
CDR3: CASSMGGGPQHF; DNA: TGTGCCAGCAGTATGGGGGGAGGGCCCCAGCATTTT; size: .; V: TRBV12-3/TRBV12-4; D: .; J: TRBJ1-5
CDR3: CASSDRTGWYSGYTF; DNA: TGTGCCAGCAGTGACCGGACAGGGTGGTATAGCGGCTACACCTTC; size: few; V: TRBV6-1; D: TRBD1; J: TRBJ1-2
CDR3: CASVRDTNTEAFF; DNA: TGTGCCAGCGTCCGGGACACTAACACTGAAGCTTTCTTT; size: few; V: TRBV28; D: .; J: TRBJ1-1
CDR3: CASRVDSYEQYF; DNA: TGTGCCAGCAGAGTTGACAGCTACGAGCAGTACTTC; size: .; V: TRBV12-3/TRBV12-4; D: .; J: TRBJ2-7
CDR3: CASSSKGAGLYEQYF; DNA: TGTGCCAGCAGTTCCAAGGGGGCCGGGCTATACGAGCAGTACTTC; size: .; V: TRBV9; D: TRBD1; J: TRBJ2-7
CDR3: CASSDRGGGDEKLFF; DNA: TGCGCCAGCAGCGATCGCGGCGGGGGGGATGAAAAACTGTTTTTT; size: .; V: TRBV4-1; D: .; J: TRBJ1-4
CDR3: CASSLVDFSYEQYF; DNA: TGTGCCAGCAGCTTAGTAGACTTCTCCTACGAGCAGTACTTC; size: .; V: TRBV11-2; D: .; J: TRBJ2-7
CDR3: CASAVGGPSETQYF; DNA: TGTGCCAGTGCCGTCGGGGGGCCATCAGAGACCCAGTACTTC; size: .; V: TRBV6-5; D: .; J: TRBJ2-5
CDR3: CASSPDGTDYGYTF; DNA: TGTGCCAGCTCACCTGATGGGACAGACTATGGCTACACCTTC; size: .; V: TRBV18; D: TRBD1; J: TRBJ1-2
CDR3: CASSGAVYSSYEQYF; DNA: TGTGCCAGCAGTGGGGCGGTTTACAGTTCCTACGAGCAGTACTTC; size: few; V: TRBV28; D: .; J: TRBJ2-7
CDR3: CASSPSPGGPGEKLFF; DNA: TGCGCCAGCAGTCCTTCACCAGGGGGCCCTGGTGAAAAACTGTTTTTT; size: .; V: TRBV5-1; D: TRBD1; J: TRBJ1-4
CDR3: CASSLGHGYTF; DNA: TGTGCCAGCAGCCTGGGGCATGGCTACACCTTC; size: .; V: TRBV7-9; D: .; J: TRBJ1-2
CDR3: CASSQGQTANSNQPQHF; DNA: TGCGCCAGCAGCCAAGGACAGACAGCGAATAGCAATCAGCCCCAGCATTTT; size: .; V: TRBV4-1; D: .; J: TRBJ1-5
CDR3: CASSLASQGFYNSPLHF; DNA: TGTGCCAGCAGCTTAGCTTCACAGGGGTTCTATAATTCACCCCTCCACTTT; size: .; V: TRBV7-9; D: TRBD1; J: TRBJ1-6
CDR3: CASSTNRDSPLHF; DNA: TGTGCCAGCTCTACGAACAGGGACTCACCCCTCCACTTT; size: .; V: TRBV18; D: .; J: TRBJ1-6
CDR3: CASSTGGNRVDGYTF; DNA: TGTGCCAGTAGTACTGGGGGAAACAGGGTTGATGGCTACACCTTC; size: .; V: TRBV19; D: .; J: TRBJ1-2
CDR3: CASSLAQGGTEAFF; DNA: TGTGCCAGCAGCTTAGCGCAAGGGGGCACTGAAGCTTTCTTT; size: .; V: TRBV7-2; D: .; J: TRBJ1-1
CDR3: CATSGDSSNQPQHF; DNA: TGTGCCACCAGTGGGGACAGTAGCAATCAGCCCCAGCATTTT; size: .; V: TRBV24-1; D: TRBD1; J: TRBJ1-5